This TCR beta chain emerged from a study of T cells in Graves' hyperthyroidism and ophthalmopathy. In the study overall: Blood was drawn when the patient was first diagnosed and still untreated.

The length of the CDR3 is 13 residues. Trimming removed 5 bases at V and 6 bases at J, with 11 bases between. As for this clonotype: Its matching antigen is unknown.

Cells are PBMCs isolated from around 10 ml of fresh blood. The study, taken as a whole, reports: Ophthalmopathy was model-predicted a median approximately 6.4 months pre-onset. Stable hyperthyroidism and ophthalmopathy were separated using 13 V-J signatures.

The source material, RNA transcripts, was used to amplify TCR beta CDR3 regions. In the first-round RT-PCR of the TCR CDR3, the HTBI primer set was used. A single record per CDR3 protein comes from TCRdb applying MiXCR to the multiplex PCR reads. This sample has some 650,000 distinct CDR3 sequences, with roughly 15% found just once. The sequence was obtained from a woman aged 40 to 50 with Graves' ophthalmopathy. The chain uses TRBV12-3 or TRBV12-4 and TRBJ2-1; the D is unclear. Sequencing was performed on blood. CDR3 in DNA: TGTGCCAGCAGTCCCCCCTGGCTCAATGAGCAGTTCTTC. This gives the protein CASSPPWLNEQFF.